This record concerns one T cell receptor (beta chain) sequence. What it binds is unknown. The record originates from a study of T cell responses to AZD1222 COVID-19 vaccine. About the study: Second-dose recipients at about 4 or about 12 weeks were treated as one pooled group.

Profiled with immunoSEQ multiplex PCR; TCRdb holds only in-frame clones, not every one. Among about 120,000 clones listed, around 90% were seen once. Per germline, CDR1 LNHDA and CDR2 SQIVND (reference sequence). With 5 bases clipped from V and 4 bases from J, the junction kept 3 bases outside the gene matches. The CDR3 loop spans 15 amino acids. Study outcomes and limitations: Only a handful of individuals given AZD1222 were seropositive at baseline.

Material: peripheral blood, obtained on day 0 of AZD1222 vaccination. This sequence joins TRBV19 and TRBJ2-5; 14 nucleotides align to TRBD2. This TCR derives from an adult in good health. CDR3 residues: CASSQGLAGVETQYF. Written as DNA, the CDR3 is TGTGCCAGTAGTCAGGGACTAGCGGGGGTAGAGACCCAGTACTTC.